The TCR beta chain under discussion was sequenced for a study of tumor-infiltrating lymphocytes in primary liver carcinoma. With around 500 ng total RNA as template and a constant-region primer, TCR beta cDNA was made. Three nested multiplex PCR rounds, a slightly modified ARM-PCR, produced the libraries for TCR beta. For approximately 10 cycles apiece, the opening two PCR rounds ran with TRBV1-TRBV30 forward primers and a C-beta reverse primer. Each CDR3 protein is one row after TCRdb ran MiXCR on the multiplex PCR reads. This sample has 90,000 to 110,000 distinct CDR3 sequences, with about four fifths found just once. This clonotype was recorded only once. The CDR3 extends over 13 amino acids. CDR1 is SQVTM, CDR2 ANQGSEA, per germline. Extraction of RNA together with DNA used roughly 20-33 mg of unsorted bulk tissue.

The TCR comes from a middle-aged man with primary liver carcinoma and hepatitis B virus infection. Sequenced material: liver tumor tissue from sampling region 3. Subset specified: tumor region T3, left-lateral pole. The genes are TRBV29-1 and TRBJ2-1, with D maybe TRBD2 (5 bases). CDR3 bases: TGCCGCGCTCGTGACTATGCAAAGAATGAGCAGTTCTTC. This codes for CRARDYAKNEQFF.